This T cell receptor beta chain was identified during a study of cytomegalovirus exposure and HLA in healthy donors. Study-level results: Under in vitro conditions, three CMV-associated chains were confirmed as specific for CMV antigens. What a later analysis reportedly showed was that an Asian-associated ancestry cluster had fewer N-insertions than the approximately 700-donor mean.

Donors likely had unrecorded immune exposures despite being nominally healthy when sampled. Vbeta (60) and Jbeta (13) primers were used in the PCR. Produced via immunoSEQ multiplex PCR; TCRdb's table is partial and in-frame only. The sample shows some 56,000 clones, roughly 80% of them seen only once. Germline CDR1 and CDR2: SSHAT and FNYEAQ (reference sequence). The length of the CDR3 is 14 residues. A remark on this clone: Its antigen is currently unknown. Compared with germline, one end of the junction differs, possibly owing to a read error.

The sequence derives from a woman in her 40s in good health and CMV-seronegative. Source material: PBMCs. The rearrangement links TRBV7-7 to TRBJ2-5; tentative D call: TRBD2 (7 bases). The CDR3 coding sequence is TGTGCTAGCAGCTTTGGGGGGGCTCAAGAGACCCAGTACTTC. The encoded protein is CASSFGGAQETQYF.